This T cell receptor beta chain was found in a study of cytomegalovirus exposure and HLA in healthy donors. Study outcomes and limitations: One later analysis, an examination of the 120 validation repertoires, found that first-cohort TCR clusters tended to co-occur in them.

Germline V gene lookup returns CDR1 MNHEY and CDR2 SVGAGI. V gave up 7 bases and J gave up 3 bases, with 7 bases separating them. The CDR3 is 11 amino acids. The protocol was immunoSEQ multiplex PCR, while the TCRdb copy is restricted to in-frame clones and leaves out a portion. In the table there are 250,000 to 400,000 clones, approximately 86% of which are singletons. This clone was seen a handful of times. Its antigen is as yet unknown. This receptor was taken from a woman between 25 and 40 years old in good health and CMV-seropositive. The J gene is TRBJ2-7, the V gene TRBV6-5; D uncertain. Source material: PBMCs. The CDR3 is CASTLNYEQYF. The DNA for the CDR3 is TGTGCCAGCACCTTAAACTACGAGCAGTACTTC.